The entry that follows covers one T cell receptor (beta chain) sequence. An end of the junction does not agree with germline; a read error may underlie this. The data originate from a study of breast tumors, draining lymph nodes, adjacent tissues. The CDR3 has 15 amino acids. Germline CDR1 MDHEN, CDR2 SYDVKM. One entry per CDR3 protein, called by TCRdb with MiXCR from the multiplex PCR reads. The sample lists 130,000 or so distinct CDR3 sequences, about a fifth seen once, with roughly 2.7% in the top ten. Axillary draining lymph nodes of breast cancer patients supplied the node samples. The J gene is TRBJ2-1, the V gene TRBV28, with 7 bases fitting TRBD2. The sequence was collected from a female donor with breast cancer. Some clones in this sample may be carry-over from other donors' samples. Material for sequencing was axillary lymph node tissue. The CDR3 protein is CASGLRDYPYNEQFF. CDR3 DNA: TGTGCCAGCGGTTTACGGGACTACCCCTACAATGAGCAGTTCTTC.